These T cell receptor beta chains were read from a single sample in a study of neurological immune-mediated disorders. TCRdb called the 5' RACE reads again in MiXCR, with one record for every CDR3 protein. The sample has 11,000 to 15,000 distinct CDR3 sequences, 13% seen once. Material for sequencing was CD8+ T cells from blood. These receptors all stem from a female donor with HTLV-1-associated myelopathy (HAM/TSP). CDR3s include the opening cysteine and the closing phenylalanine or tryptophan. Fields, in order: D gene, V gene, J gene, clone size, CDR3 DNA, CDR3 protein. D genes are given only for firm matches. Clone size is stated in some rows and not others, as once, few, many or a class when expanded.

D: .
V: TRBV6-5
J: TRBJ2-2
size: many
DNA: TGTGCCAGCAGTTACCCCCCAGGGTCGGCCGGGGAGCTGTTTTTT
CDR3: CASSYPPGSAGELFF

D: .
V: TRBV18
J: TRBJ2-1
size: many
DNA: TGTGCCAGCTCACCACCCGAACGGGGGCCCCCTGAGAATGAGCAGTTCTTC
CDR3: CASSPPERGPPENEQFF

D: .
V: TRBV20-1
J: TRBJ2-5
size: many
DNA: TGCAGTGCTAGAGACTTTGGCGTGCGGGACGCAGGATGGGAGACCCAGTACTTC
CDR3: CSARDFGVRDAGWETQYF

D: TRBD1
V: TRBV28
J: TRBJ2-2
size: many
DNA: TGTGCCAGCAGTTTCCTTGGGACAGATTATGGCGGGGAGCTGTTTTTT
CDR3: CASSFLGTDYGGELFF

D: .
V: TRBV6-5
J: TRBJ2-7
size: many
DNA: TGTGCCAGCAGTTACGATGGGGGCAACGAGCAGTACTTC
CDR3: CASSYDGGNEQYF

D: .
V: TRBV4-1
J: TRBJ2-3
size: many
DNA: TGCGCCAGCAGCCGCGGTCTTGGGGGCGCGGCAGATACGCAGTATTTT
CDR3: CASSRGLGGAADTQYF

D: .
V: TRBV29-1
J: TRBJ2-2
size: many
DNA: TGCAGCGCATTCGACGCGGAAGTACGCGGGGAGCTGTTTTTT
CDR3: CSAFDAEVRGELFF

D: .
V: TRBV15
J: TRBJ2-7
size: many
DNA: TGTGCCACCAGCGAAACCCCAGGGTACGAGCAGTACTTC
CDR3: CATSETPGYEQYF

D: TRBD1
V: TRBV28
J: TRBJ2-1
size: many
DNA: TGTGCCAGCACCCCACCGGGACAGGGGTTCGGTGAGCAGTTCTTC
CDR3: CASTPPGQGFGEQFF

D: .
V: TRBV7-9
J: TRBJ2-3
size: many
DNA: TGTGCCAGCAGCCCAGAGGGGGGAGGCACAGATACGCAGTATTTT
CDR3: CASSPEGGGTDTQYF

D: .
V: TRBV7-2
J: TRBJ2-2
size: many
DNA: TGTGCCAGCAGCTTATTGCAGGGTGGCTTCGGGGAGCTGTTTTTT
CDR3: CASSLLQGGFGELFF

D: .
V: TRBV4-1
J: TRBJ2-7
size: .
DNA: TGCGCCAGCAGCCAAGACTTTTCAGGATCCAGCTACGAGCAGTACTTC
CDR3: CASSQDFSGSSYEQYF

D: .
V: TRBV20-1
J: TRBJ1-5
size: .
DNA: TGCAGTGCCGACCCGGGGCGAACTAAACCCAATCAGCCACAGCATTTT
CDR3: CSADPGRTKPNQPQHF

D: TRBD2
V: TRBV11-3
J: TRBJ2-1
size: many
DNA: TGTGCCAGCAGCTTCCGGACTAGCGGAAACTCCAATGAGCAGTTCTTC
CDR3: CASSFRTSGNSNEQFF

D: .
V: TRBV29-1
J: TRBJ2-7
size: many
DNA: TGCAGCGTTGCAGGTCCTAATCCCTACGAGCAGTACTTC
CDR3: CSVAGPNPYEQYF

D: TRBD2
V: TRBV27
J: TRBJ2-3
size: many
DNA: TGTGCCAGCAGTTTATCGACGGCTAGCGGGGTCACAGATACGCAGTATTTT
CDR3: CASSLSTASGVTDTQYF

D: TRBD2
V: TRBV7-2
J: TRBJ2-7
size: many
DNA: TGTGCCAGCAGCCCCACCCTTGCGGGGGGCTACGAGCAGTACTTC
CDR3: CASSPTLAGGYEQYF

D: TRBD1
V: TRBV7-9
J: TRBJ2-7
size: many
DNA: TGTGCCAGCAGCTATGGGCAGGGGGAAGCCGAGCAGTACTTC
CDR3: CASSYGQGEAEQYF

D: TRBD1
V: TRBV6-6
J: TRBJ1-1
size: many
DNA: TGTGCCAGCAGTTACCGACTTCAACAGGGGGCCGGCACTGAAGCTTTCTTT
CDR3: CASSYRLQQGAGTEAFF

D: .
V: TRBV5-1
J: TRBJ2-1
size: many
DNA: TGCGCCAGCAGCATCACCGGGACTCACTCCTACAATGAGCAGTTCTTC
CDR3: CASSITGTHSYNEQFF

D: TRBD2
V: TRBV4-3
J: TRBJ2-7
size: .
DNA: TGCGCCAGCAGCCAAGATGAAGGGGCTAGCGGGGGGTACGAGCAGTACTTC
CDR3: CASSQDEGASGGYEQYF

D: TRBD2
V: TRBV4-2
J: TRBJ2-3
size: many
DNA: TGTGCCAGCAGCCAAGAGCTAGCGGGGGGGCTGGTGGATACGCAGTATTTT
CDR3: CASSQELAGGLVDTQYF

D: TRBD2
V: TRBV3-1
J: TRBJ2-2
size: many
DNA: TGTGCCAGCAGCCACACAACCCGCAGGACTAGCGGGAGGGTGAACACCGGGGAGCTGTTTTTT
CDR3: CASSHTTRRTSGRVNTGELFF

D: TRBD2
V: TRBV28
J: TRBJ2-5
size: many
DNA: TGTGCCAGCAGGACACCAGCGGGGGGACAAGAGACCCAGTACTTC
CDR3: CASRTPAGGQETQYF